One and the same sample provided the 21 T cell receptor beta chains below, sequenced in a study of cytomegalovirus exposure and HLA in healthy donors. This PCR relied on a set of 60 Vbeta primers and 13 Jbeta primers. Some clones are missing from TCRdb's copy, which holds only in-frame ones; the method was immunoSEQ multiplex PCR. Counted here are 150,000 to 200,000 clones, roughly 80% occurring once; the ten biggest clones make up roughly 1.9%. Sequenced sample: PBMCs. The receptors stem from a female donor in good health and CMV-seronegative.

This clone was detected only a few times. This rearrangement joins TRBV29-1 to TRBJ2-1; D is unclear. CDR3 length: 11 amino acids. CDR1 and CDR2 (germline): SQVTM, ANQGSEA. Trimming took 6 bases from V and 9 from J, leaving 12 bases between them. The CDR3 region has the DNA TGCAGCGTCTCGTTGGTCGGTGAGCAGTTCTTC. Translated, it gives CSVSLVGEQFF.

This clone has just a few counts. The rearrangement joins TRBV7-3 to TRBJ1-1, with D maybe TRBD1 (6 bases). Trimming took 0 bases from V and 0 from J, leaving 8 bases between them. This CDR3 is built from 15 residues. Germline lookup yields CDR1 SGHTA and CDR2 FQGTGA. The CDR3: CASSLTGQMNTEAFF. CDR3 bases: TGTGCCAGCAGCTTAACGGGACAAATGAACACTGAAGCTTTCTTT.

The chain is built from TRBV21-1 and TRBJ1-5; TRBD1, the table's D call, lacks a check against the DNA. TRBV21-1 is flagged as a pseudogene. The CDR3 loop spans 17 amino acids. CDR3 in DNA: TGTGCCAGCAGCAGCTTACCGGGACAGGGGGATAATCAGCCCCAGCATTTT. It encodes CASSSLPGQGDNQPQHF.

The chain couples TRBV30 to TRBJ1-5, with D perhaps matching TRBD1 (5 bases). Germline V lookup: CDR1 GTSNPN, CDR2 SVGIG (reference sequence). The V gene lost 2 bases and the J gene lost 5 bases, with 7 bases spanning the gap. This CDR3 has 12 residues. This chain's CDR3 is CAWSTGDQPQHF. In nucleotides, the CDR3 is TGTGCCTGGAGTACGGGGGATCAGCCCCAGCATTTT.

The chain is built from TRBV18 and TRBJ2-7, with TRBD1 matching over 12 bases. After removal of 3 bases from V and 9 bases from J, the junction contained 9 bases not matched to a gene. The germline gives CDR1 KGHSH, CDR2 LQKENI. The CDR3 loop spans 15 amino acids. The DNA of the CDR3 is TGTGCCAGCTCACCTGGGACAGGGGGCGTTGATTCGCAGTACTTC. Its translation is CASSPGTGGVDSQYF.

The rearrangement uses TRBV29-1 and TRBJ2-3; tentatively, D is TRBD2 (6 bases). Germline loops: CDR1 SQVTM, CDR2 ANQGSEA. V lost 6 bases and J 2 bases, leaving 9 bases between the germline ends. The CDR3 consists of 12 residues. CDR3 sequence reads: CSVRTNTDTQYF. DNA of the CDR3: TGCAGCGTACGGACTAACACAGATACGCAGTATTTT.

This clone showed up just a few times. The chain employs TRBV30 and TRBJ2-7; 8 bases line up with TRBD2. Trimming removed 0 bases from V and 2 bases from J; junction bases left unmatched: 3. The germline V gene has CDR1 GTSNPN and CDR2 SVGIG (reference sequence). This CDR3 is 14 amino acids long. In DNA form, the CDR3 reads TGTGCCTGGAGTGTGGCGGGAGGTCCCTACGAGCAGTACTTC. Translation: CAWSVAGGPYEQYF.

This sequence joins TRBV10-1 and TRBJ2-1; TRBD2 matches at 8 bases. This CDR3 is built from 15 residues. Germline V gene lookup returns CDR1 WNHNN and CDR2 SYGVQD (reference sequence). With 4 bases clipped from V and 2 bases from J, the junction kept 4 bases outside the gene matches. CDR3 amino acids: CASSVVAGPYNEQFF. The CDR3 nucleotides are TGCGCCAGCAGTGTGGTAGCGGGGCCCTACAATGAGCAGTTCTTC.

The V gene is TRBV7-9, the J gene TRBJ2-4, with a weak D call TRBD2 (7 bases). The length of the CDR3 is 15 residues. Germline values: CDR1 SEHNR, CDR2 FQNEAQ (reference sequence). V shed 1 base and J shed 6 bases, with 13 bases lying between them. The CDR3 DNA reads TGTGCCAGCAGCTTAGGGCGGGGGCCTGGAAACATTCAGTACTTC. Its translation is CASSLGRGPGNIQYF.

The V and J genes are TRBV5-4 and TRBJ1-2, with TRBD1 identical over 8 bases. The J segment lost 3 bases and the V segment lost 2 bases, leaving 6 bases of the junction unmatched. Germline V CDR1 and CDR2: SGHNT, YYREEE (reference sequence). This CDR3 is 15 amino acids long. The CDR3 is CASSLSGGADYGYTF. CDR3 coding DNA: TGTGCCAGCAGCTTATCAGGGGGCGCTGACTATGGCTACACCTTC. The full variable domain, completed using reference TRBV5-4 and TRBJ1-2, is ETGVTQSPTHLIKTRGQQVTLRCSSQSGHNTVSWYQQALGQGPQFIFQYYREEENGRGNFPPRFSGLQFPNYSSELNVNALELDDSALYLCASSLSGGADYGYTFGSGTRLTVV.

This chain uses TRBV7-2 with TRBJ2-5; 11 nucleotides agree with TRBD2. The CDR3 has 16 residues. CDR1 SGHTA and CDR2 FQGNSA come from the germline V gene. Germline trimming cut 4 bases from V and 1 base from J; bases unmatched to any gene: 5. For the CDR3, the DNA is TGTGCCAGCAGCTCGGGACTAGCGGACCCCCAAGAGACCCAGTACTTC. As protein: CASSSGLADPQETQYF.

This clone was counted between two and nine times. The genes are TRBV5-4 and TRBJ1-2, with D possibly being TRBD1 (5 bases). This CDR3 spans 14 amino acids. Trimming left V 0 bases short and J 4 bases short, with 10 bases between. CDR1 and CDR2 from the germline V gene are SGHNT and YYREEE (reference sequence). DNA for the CDR3: TGTGCCAGCAGCTTGGCCGGCAGGGCCTATGGCTACACCTTC. Translation: CASSLAGRAYGYTF.

This clone showed up just a few times. The chain combines TRBV6-1 with TRBJ2-2; 11 nucleotides match TRBD2. In germline, CDR1 is MNHNS, CDR2 SASEGT. This CDR3 region has 13 residues. The V segment lost 11 bases and the J segment 5 bases; nucleotides outside the gene matches: 4. The CDR3 DNA reads TGTGCCGTGGGGACTAGCGGTACCGGGGAGCTGTTTTTT. It encodes CAVGTSGTGELFF.

This rearrangement joins TRBV25-1 to TRBJ2-5; 11 positions match TRBD2. V was clipped by 3 bases and J by 2 bases; unmatched bases: 5. This CDR3 spans 16 amino acids. Germline V CDR1 and CDR2: MGHDK, SYGVNS. CDR3 amino acids: CASSEGIAGGQETQYF. The DNA of the CDR3 is TGTGCCAGCAGTGAGGGTATAGCGGGGGGGCAAGAGACCCAGTACTTC.

The chain recombines TRBV28 with TRBJ1-2, with D maybe TRBD1 (5 bases). The CDR3 length is 13 residues. The germline V gene has CDR1 MDHEN and CDR2 SYDVKM. The CDR3 sequence is CGVWGADSYGYTF. In nucleotides, the CDR3 is TGTGGTGTATGGGGCGCTGACTCCTATGGCTACACCTTC.

The J gene is TRBJ2-7, the V gene TRBV21-1; the DNA was not compared with TRBD2, the D call given in the table. TRBV21-1 is listed as a pseudogene. CDR3 length: 18 amino acids. The CDR3 here is CASISRREWPGHDYEQYF. CDR3 bases: TGTGCCAGCATCTCAAGGAGGGAGTGGCCAGGGCATGACTACGAGCAGTACTTC.

This clone was observed once. The chain has TRBV14 and TRBJ2-3, with unresolved D. Trimming took 0 bases from V and 1 from J, leaving 5 bases between them. Germline assignment: CDR1 SGHDN and CDR2 FVKESK. This CDR3 spans 14 amino acids. The CDR3 coding sequence is TGTGCCAGCAGCCAAGATATCGGCACAGATACGCAGTATTTT. It encodes CASSQDIGTDTQYF.

This rearrangement joins TRBV13 to TRBJ2-1, with D possibly being TRBD2 (5 bases). Germline CDR1 reads PRHDT; CDR2 reads FYEKMQ (reference sequence). The CDR3 spans 12 residues. V was clipped by 5 bases and J by 6 bases, with 8 bases between them. The CDR3 DNA is TGTGCCAGCAGCCGTGGGAGCAATGAGCAGTTCTTC. This codes for CASSRGSNEQFF.

This clone was counted a few times. This chain joins TRBV5-1 and TRBJ1-4; D unclear. Trimming pared 0 bases from V and 8 bases from J, leaving 8 bases between. The CDR3 loop spans 13 amino acids. CDR1 SGHRS and CDR2 YFSETQ come from the germline V gene. CDR3 coding DNA: TGCGCCAGCAGCTTGGGCGGGTGGGAAAAACTGTTTTTT. This encodes CASSLGGWEKLFF.

The chain links TRBV6-1 to TRBJ2-7, with D perhaps TRBD1 (5 bases). The germline V gene has CDR1 MNHNS and CDR2 SASEGT. The V end was cut by 5 bases, the J end by 1 base, with 12 bases between. The CDR3 has 14 residues. CDR3 in amino acids: CASSSTGSSYEQYF. The CDR3 bases are TGTGCCAGCAGTTCCACAGGTTCTTCCTACGAGCAGTACTTC.

This rearrangement joins TRBV5-1 to TRBJ2-2; 9 bases map to TRBD1. Germline loops: CDR1 SGHRS, CDR2 YFSETQ. After removal of 3 bases from V and 4 bases from J, the junction contained 4 bases not matched to a gene. CDR3 length: 15 amino acids. In nucleotides, the CDR3 is TGCGCCAGCAGCTCTGGGACAGGGAGCACCGGGGAGCTGTTTTTT. It translates to CASSSGTGSTGELFF.